The following is a T cell receptor beta chain sequence with its context. The antigen remains unidentified. This record comes from a study of T-cell memory formation after mild COVID-19. At the level of the study: The study found TCR clusters largely donor specific. Study-level results: A second wave expanding day 15 to 37 was CD4+-biased; contracting clones were balanced. CD4+ contracting clones were found mainly in CM and EM, and CD8+ ones in EMRA.

Germline CDR1 reads LGHDT; CDR2 reads YNNKEL (reference sequence). Trimming took 3 bases from V and 8 from J; bases not matched to a gene: 8. CDR3 length: 14 residues. TCRdb called the 5' RACE reads again in MiXCR, with one record for every CDR3 protein. The sample records approximately 150,000 distinct CDR3 sequences, 15% to 20% being singletons. The sequenced material came from PBMCs or a T cell subset sorted from them (not recorded which). J is TRBJ2-3 and V is TRBV3-1, with 7 bases matching TRBD1. This TCR came from an adult woman who had mild COVID-19 (a few samples of this study predate the infection). Cell type and time point are not known. CDR3 sequence reads: CASSHMDRSGTQYF. As DNA, the CDR3 is TGTGCCAGCAGCCATATGGACAGGTCCGGTACGCAGTATTTT.